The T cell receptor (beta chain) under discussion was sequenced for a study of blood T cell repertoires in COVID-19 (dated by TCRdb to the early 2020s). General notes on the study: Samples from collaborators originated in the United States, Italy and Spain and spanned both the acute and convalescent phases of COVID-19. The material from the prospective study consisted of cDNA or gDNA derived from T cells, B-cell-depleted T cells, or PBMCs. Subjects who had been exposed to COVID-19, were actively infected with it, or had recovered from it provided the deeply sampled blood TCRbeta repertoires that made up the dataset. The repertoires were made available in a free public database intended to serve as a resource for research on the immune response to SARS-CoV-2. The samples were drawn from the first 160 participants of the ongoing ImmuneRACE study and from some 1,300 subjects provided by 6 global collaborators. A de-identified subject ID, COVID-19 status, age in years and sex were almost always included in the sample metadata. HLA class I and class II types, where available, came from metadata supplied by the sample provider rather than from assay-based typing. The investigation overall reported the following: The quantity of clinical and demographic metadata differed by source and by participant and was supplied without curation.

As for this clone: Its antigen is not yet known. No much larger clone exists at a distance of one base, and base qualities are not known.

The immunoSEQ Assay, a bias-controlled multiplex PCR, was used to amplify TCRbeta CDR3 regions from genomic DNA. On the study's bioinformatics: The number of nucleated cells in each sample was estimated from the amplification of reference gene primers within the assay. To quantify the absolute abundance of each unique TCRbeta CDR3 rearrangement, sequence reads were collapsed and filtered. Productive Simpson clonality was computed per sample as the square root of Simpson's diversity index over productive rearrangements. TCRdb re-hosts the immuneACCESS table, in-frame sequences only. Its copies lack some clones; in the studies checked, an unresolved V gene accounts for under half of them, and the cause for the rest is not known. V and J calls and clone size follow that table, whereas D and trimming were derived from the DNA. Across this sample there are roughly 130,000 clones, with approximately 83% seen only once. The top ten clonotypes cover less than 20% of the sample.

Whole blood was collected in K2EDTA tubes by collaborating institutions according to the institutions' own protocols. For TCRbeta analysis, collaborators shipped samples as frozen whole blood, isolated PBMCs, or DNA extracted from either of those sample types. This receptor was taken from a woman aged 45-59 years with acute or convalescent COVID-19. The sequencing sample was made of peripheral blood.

The CDR3 corresponds to CASRSAGDAGTDTQYF. The DNA reads TGCGCCAGCAGGTCCGCGGGGGACGCAGGGACAGATACGCAGTATTTT. This chain joins TRBV10-2 to TRBJ2-3, with 7 middle bases fitting TRBD2. The CDR3 sequence holds 16 residues, the cysteine and phenylalanine included. Of all the DNA, just the CDR3 is kept, 48 bases in frame from base 1. V loses 6 bases at its end and J loses 3 bases; junction bases beyond the gene matches: 12. In the germline V gene, CDR1 corresponds to WSHSY and CDR2 to SAAADI.